This T cell receptor (beta chain) emerged from a study of cytotoxic CD8 clonotypes in ibrutinib-treated CLL. Study summary: The study included under twelve relapsed/refractory and over 14 treatment-naive patients; about 18 had IGHV unmutated disease.

Findings and limits, study-wide: Clonality showed a rise at ibrutinib response that reversed toward baseline at progression.

A word on this clone: What it recognizes is unknown.

Sequenced by immunoSEQ multiplex PCR; TCRdb stores in-frame clones only, minus some. The sample has tens of thousands of clones; nearly 70% are singletons. The sequence derives from a human donor with chronic lymphocytic leukemia. This sample comprised PBMCs, obtained after 12 months of ibrutinib treatment.

The CDR3 DNA follows: TGTGCCAGCAGCCGAACAGGGGGCGAACTAGCGGATTACAATGAGCAGTTCTTC. This translates into CASSRTGGELADYNEQFF. This chain joins TRBV9 and TRBJ2-1, with D perhaps TRBD1 (9 bases). This CDR3 comprises 18 residues. Per germline, CDR1 SGDLS and CDR2 YYNGEE. Trimming pared 4 bases from V and 4 bases from J, leaving 24 bases between.